This T cell receptor beta chain comes out of a study of blood T cell repertoires in COVID-19. Study overall: Whether acute or convalescent, the COVID-19 samples came from the United States, Italy and Spain.

Method: immunoSEQ multiplex PCR; TCRdb's copy keeps in-frame clones and lacks some. The table shows about 130,000 clones, with 88% occurring only once. The V end lost 5 bases, the J end lost 4 bases, and 8 bases lay between the germline ends. The length of the CDR3 is 13 residues. CDR1 SGHAT and CDR2 FQNNGV come from the germline V gene. The origin of this receptor is a man aged 50 or older with acute or convalescent COVID-19. J is TRBJ2-2 and V is TRBV11-2; unclear D gene. The specimen sequenced was peripheral blood. The CDR3 sequence: CASSLTGTGELFF. For the CDR3, the DNA is TGTGCCAGCAGCCTCACCGGCACCGGGGAGCTGTTTTTT.